This T cell receptor (beta chain) was recovered during a study of T cells in Graves' hyperthyroidism and ophthalmopathy. RNA transcripts served as the template for amplifying TCR beta CDR3 regions. The HTBI primer set drove a first-round RT-PCR of the TCR CDR3. Via MiXCR, TCRdb re-called the multiplex PCR reads, giving one row per CDR3 protein. The sample consists of about 350,000 distinct CDR3 sequences, around 13% of them appearing once. With 0 bases clipped from V and 6 bases from J, the junction kept 4 bases outside the gene matches. The CDR3 totals 15 residues. The germline gives CDR1 SGHRS, CDR2 YFSETQ. Patients counted as stable if ophthalmopathy did not develop within 18 months. Not enrolled were patients with uncontrolled infection, other autoimmune disease, pregnancy or lactation. Diagnoses were established using clinical symptoms, serum thyroxine and TRAb, thyroid ultrasound and orbital computed tomography.

The sequencing sample was made of blood. V gene TRBV5-1 combines with J gene TRBJ2-1; 9 nucleotides line up with TRBD2. The TCR originated in a woman younger than 45 with Graves' hyperthyroidism. DNA of the CDR3: TGCGCCAGCAGCTTGGGCGGGAGGGCCTTCAATGAGCAGTTCTTC. It translates to CASSLGGRAFNEQFF.